This T cell receptor (beta chain) was documented in a study of CD8+CD57+ T cells in acquired aplastic anemia. Study details: Sorted CD4+ and CD8+ cell DNA averaged roughly 3.2 ug. Healthy donor CD4+ cell samples had a mean of around 11 million reads. The study, taken as a whole, reports: Patients and healthy controls showed no significant CD8+ Simpson's diversity difference. Shared by patients and controls, 25 to 35 CD8+ CDR3s were abundant in patients.

A word on this clonotype: Its antigen is still unknown.

The length of the CDR3 is 15 residues. Germline loops: CDR1 SGHTA, CDR2 FQGTGA. Between the trimmed V and J ends, which lost 5 bases and 4 bases, there was a span of 15 bases. Genomic DNA constituted the template upon which TCR beta VDJ and CDR3 profiling was performed. MiXCR was run by TCRdb on the reads, yielding one entry per CDR3 protein. In the table there are around 180,000 distinct CDR3 sequences, under 75% of which are singletons. The V and J genes are TRBV7-3 and TRBJ2-1; D is possibly TRBD1 (6 bases). The sequence came from a human donor in good health. Sequenced: sorted CD4+, CD8+, or CD8+CD57+ T cells (not recorded which) from PBMCs. As DNA, the CDR3 is TGTGCCAGCAGCATTCCCGGGACACTATACAATGAGCAGTTCTTC. Amino acid sequence: CASSIPGTLYNEQFF.